The 5 T cell receptor beta chains presented below share a single source sample, sequenced in a study of blood T cell repertoires in COVID-19. Measured with immunoSEQ multiplex PCR; TCRdb has only the in-frame clones, and not every one. The data hold fewer than 100,000 clones, with 84% observed a single time. The sample was peripheral blood. These TCRs come from a woman aged 45-65 years with acute or convalescent COVID-19.

The chain combines TRBV7-8 with TRBJ1-4; D is possibly TRBD1 (5 bases). With 1 base removed from V and 5 bases from J, the gap between germline ends came to 17 bases. Germline CDR1 SGHVS, CDR2 FQNEAQ. This CDR3 spans 17 amino acids. CDR3 nucleotides: TGTGCCAGCAGCTTAGGGCTCACACAGGCCGAGAATGAAAAACTGTTTTTT. Its translation: CASSLGLTQAENEKLFF.

The rearrangement links TRBV19 to TRBJ2-7; 9 bases are shared with TRBD1. The junction had 10 bases not matched to a gene; V was cut back by 6 bases and J by 7 bases. Germline lookup yields CDR1 LNHDA and CDR2 SQIVND (reference sequence). CDR3 size: 14 residues. This chain's CDR3 is CASRPNRGHGEQYF. The CDR3 region has the DNA TGTGCCAGTAGACCTAACAGGGGGCATGGGGAGCAGTACTTC.

The chain combines TRBV6-2 or TRBV6-3 with TRBJ1-1, with unresolved D. Per germline, CDR1 MNHEY and CDR2 SVGEGT. CDR3 size: 14 residues. Trimming took 6 bases from V and 1 from J, leaving 12 bases between them. The CDR3 spells CASSPGGSNTEAFF. Written as DNA, the CDR3 is TGTGCCAGCAGCCCCGGAGGTTCGAACACTGAAGCTTTCTTT.

This clone was counted once. The rearrangement links TRBV7-8 to TRBJ2-7, with 7 positions matching TRBD1. There are 18 residues in the CDR3. J gave up 9 bases and V 2 bases, and 22 bases lay outside the gene matches. Per germline, CDR1 SGHVS and CDR2 FQNEAQ. The CDR3: CASSLQSPLWTGGVGQYF. In DNA form, the CDR3 reads TGTGCCAGCAGCTTACAGTCTCCGTTATGGACAGGTGGGGTGGGGCAGTACTTC.

The chain links TRBV5-6 to TRBJ1-6; the D gene is possibly TRBD1 (6 bases). Germline assignment: CDR1 SGHDT and CDR2 YYEEEE. This CDR3 has 14 residues. Between the trimmed V and J ends, which lost 2 bases and 7 bases, there was a span of 10 bases. As DNA, the CDR3 is TGTGCCAGCAGCTTAAGGACAGACAATTCACCCCTCCACTTT. Residues: CASSLRTDNSPLHF.